A selection of T cell receptor beta chains follows, all from one sample in a study of T cells in Graves' hyperthyroidism and ophthalmopathy. A single record per CDR3 protein comes from TCRdb applying MiXCR to the multiplex PCR reads. The data show approximately 700,000 distinct CDR3 sequences, with around 15% seen just once and roughly 8% held by the top ten. Sequenced material: blood. The receptors here all came from a man aged 18 to 30 with Graves' hyperthyroidism. Each CDR3 is given with its conserved first and last residue. The D gene is left open where the match is weak. Size values are once, few and many counts, or a class for expanded clones, and some rows have none.

.	many	TRBV11-3	TRBJ2-5	TGTGCCAGCAGCCCCCGTGGGCAGGGACCACAAGAGACCCAGTACTTC	CASSPRGQGPQETQYF
.	.	TRBV4-1	TRBJ2-3	TGCGCCAGCAGCCAAGATGTCGGAGGGATGACAGATACGCAGTATTTT	CASSQDVGGMTDTQYF
.	few	TRBV28	TRBJ2-3	TGTGCCAGCAGTTTTCAGGTCGCCGAAGGAGATACGCAGTATTTT	CASSFQVAEGDTQYF
.	few	TRBV20-1	TRBJ2-7	TGCAGTGCTAGCGGTGCCTACGAGCAGTACTTC	CSASGAYEQYF
TRBD2	many	TRBV28	TRBJ2-7	TGTGCCAGCAGTTCCCTTAGCGGGAGGCGCTCCTACGAGCAGTACTTC	CASSSLSGRRSYEQYF
.	many	TRBV7-2	TRBJ2-3	TGTGCCAGCAGTTTCCAGGGGATGGATACGCAGTATTTT	CASSFQGMDTQYF
.	many	TRBV9	TRBJ2-1	TGTGCCAGCAGCGTAGGAGTGGGATTCTACAATGAGCAGTTCTTC	CASSVGVGFYNEQFF
TRBD2	.	TRBV20-1	TRBJ2-1	TGCAGTGCTAGAGATGAGACTAGCGGGAGTATCGATGAGCAGTTCTTC	CSARDETSGSIDEQFF
.	few	TRBV9	TRBJ2-7	TGTGCCAGCAGCGTACAATCAGGCTACGAGCAGTACTTC	CASSVQSGYEQYF
TRBD1	few	TRBV18	TRBJ1-6	TGTGCCAGCTCCTCGGACAGGATGGCTTCACCCCTCCACTTT	CASSSDRMASPLHF
TRBD1	.	TRBV20-1	TRBJ1-1	TGCAGTGCAGTTTTCACAGGGGGGGCGACTGAAGCTTTCTTT	CSAVFTGGATEAFF
.	many	TRBV30	TRBJ2-1	TGTGCCTGGAGTGTGGGTTCTACCTACAATGAGCAGTTCTTC	CAWSVGSTYNEQFF
.	few	TRBV27	TRBJ2-7	TGTGCCAGCACCCACCGAGGGGGAGTTGGGTTTAGAGAGCAGTACTTC	CASTHRGGVGFREQYF
.	many	TRBV7-2	TRBJ2-7	TGTGCCAGCAGCCCCCGATGGGGAGGCTCCTACGAGCAGTACTTC	CASSPRWGGSYEQYF
.	.	TRBV5-1	TRBJ1-2	TGCGCCAGCAGCCTGGGGTCGACAGGAATTTATGGCTACACCTTC	CASSLGSTGIYGYTF
.	many	TRBV5-1	TRBJ2-3	TGCGCCAGCAGCTTGGTACGGGGGACAGATACGCAGTATTTT	CASSLVRGTDTQYF
.	few	TRBV6-1	TRBJ1-2	TGTGCCAGCAGTTCTGGACAGTTTTTCTATGGCTACACCTTC	CASSSGQFFYGYTF
TRBD2	many	TRBV20-1	TRBJ2-1	TGCAGTGCGTGGACTAGCGGGACCAGTGAGCAGTTCTTC	CSAWTSGTSEQFF
.	many	TRBV5-1	TRBJ1-2	TGCGCCAGCAGCGCCGGTACATCGTCGAGCGGCTACACCTTC	CASSAGTSSSGYTF
TRBD2	few	TRBV13	TRBJ2-1	TGTGCCAGCAGCTTCCCGGGGGGGACTAGCGGGGGGAATGAGCAGTTCTTC	CASSFPGGTSGGNEQFF
.	many	TRBV5-1	TRBJ2-1	TGCGCCAGCAGCCCAACAGGGTGGTTGTACAATGAGCAGTTCTTC	CASSPTGWLYNEQFF
.	many	TRBV3-1	TRBJ2-5	TGTGCCAGCAGCCTAACCGGGACCGGGCAAGAGACCCAGTACTTC	CASSLTGTGQETQYF
TRBD1	.	TRBV6-5	TRBJ2-6	TGTGCCAGCAGTTTCGGACAGGCTGCTGGGGCCAACGTCCTGACTTTC	CASSFGQAAGANVLTF
.	few	TRBV29-1	TRBJ2-7	TGCAGCACCCGCCAGGGAAAGGAGCAGTACTTC	CSTRQGKEQYF
.	.	TRBV4-1	TRBJ1-5	TGCGCCAGCAGCCAAGATTCGGGGGTGGATCAGCCCCAGCATTTT	CASSQDSGVDQPQHF
.	many	TRBV30	TRBJ2-7	TGTGCCTGGAGTCCACGACCCCACGAGCAGTACTTC	CAWSPRPHEQYF
TRBD2	.	TRBV7-2	TRBJ2-5	TGTGCCAGCAGCCCTAGCGGAGGCCAGTGGGAGACCCAGTACTTC	CASSPSGGQWETQYF
.	few	TRBV10-3	TRBJ2-3	TGTGCCATCAGTGAGTCGACGGGGGACGATACGCAGTATTTT	CAISESTGDDTQYF
TRBD1	.	TRBV19	TRBJ2-4	TGTGCCAGTAGTACCCGACAGGGGGCGAACATTCAGTACTTC	CASSTRQGANIQYF
.	few	TRBV5-6	TRBJ1-1	TGTGCCAGCAGCTTGGCAGGCTCCTGGGGGACTGAAGCTTTCTTT	CASSLAGSWGTEAFF
TRBD1	few	TRBV10-3	TRBJ2-7	TGTGCCATCAGTGCGCCGGACAGGTACGGCAACGAGCAGTACTTC	CAISAPDRYGNEQYF
.	few	TRBV12-3/TRBV12-4	TRBJ2-2	TGTGCCAGCAGGCACAGCACGTACACCGGGGAGCTGTTTTTT	CASRHSTYTGELFF
TRBD2	once	TRBV7-9	TRBJ2-1	TGTGCCAGCAGACGACCGGGACTAGCGGACAATGAGCAGTTCTTC	CASRRPGLADNEQFF
.	.	TRBV27	TRBJ1-5	TGTGCCAGCAGTTTATCGGGTCGGGGGACCCGAGGTCAGCCCCAGCATTTT	CASSLSGRGTRGQPQHF
.	few	TRBV20-1	TRBJ2-2	TGCAGTGCTAGCGCGGGGCTGGGGACCGGGGAGCTGTTTTTT	CSASAGLGTGELFF
TRBD1	few	TRBV5-1	TRBJ2-7	TGCGCCAGCAGCTTGATGACAGGGCGATCGATCTACGAGCAGTACTTC	CASSLMTGRSIYEQYF
.	few	TRBV18	TRBJ1-2	TGTGCCAGCTCAAGGGACATGAACTATGGCTACACCTTC	CASSRDMNYGYTF
.	few	TRBV12-3/TRBV12-4	TRBJ2-2	TGTGCCAGCAGTTTTTGGGGGGAGCCCGGGGAGCTGTTTTTT	CASSFWGEPGELFF
.	.	TRBV7-8	TRBJ1-5	TGTGCCAGCAGCTTTAAGGGCGGGAATAGCAATCAGCCCCAGCATTTT	CASSFKGGNSNQPQHF
.	.	TRBV6-6	TRBJ2-7	TGTGCCAGCAGTTACTCGGGGCTACCTCCCGGCGAGCAGTACTTC	CASSYSGLPPGEQYF
.	few	TRBV7-9	TRBJ1-4	TGTGCCAGCAGCTTAGTGGCTGAAAAACTGTTTTTT	CASSLVAEKLFF
.	many	TRBV5-1	TRBJ2-5	TGCGCCAGCAGCTTGTGGGGGGCCGAGGAGACCCAGTACTTC	CASSLWGAEETQYF
.	many	TRBV20-1	TRBJ1-1	TGCAGTGCTAGAACCCCGAACACTGAAGCTTTCTTT	CSARTPNTEAFF
.	many	TRBV25-1	TRBJ1-1	TGTGCCAGCAGTGATAACAGATTGAACACTGAAGCTTTCTTT	CASSDNRLNTEAFF
TRBD2	.	TRBV7-9	TRBJ2-7	TGTGCCAGCAGCCCAAAGGGACTAGCGGAACCCTACGAGCAGTACTTC	CASSPKGLAEPYEQYF
.	few	TRBV5-6	TRBJ1-1	TGTGCCAGCAGCTTGAGAGAAGGGTTGGATGCTTTCTTT	CASSLREGLDAFF
TRBD1	.	TRBV29-1	TRBJ2-2	TGCAGCGCTAAGCCGGGACAGTTGAACACCGGGGAGCTGTTTTTT	CSAKPGQLNTGELFF
.	many	TRBV12-3/TRBV12-4	TRBJ2-5	TGTGCCAGCAGCCAGGCAGGGTGGGAGACCCAGTACTTC	CASSQAGWETQYF
.	.	TRBV14	TRBJ2-6	TGTGCCAGCAGCCCGAAACGGGGGTCTGGGGCCAACGTCCTGACTTTC	CASSPKRGSGANVLTF
TRBD2	few	TRBV5-4	TRBJ2-3	TGTGCCAGCAGCTTGGGGCTAGCGGGAGGTGATTCTAGCACAGATACGCAGTATTTT	CASSLGLAGGDSSTDTQYF
.	.	TRBV28	TRBJ1-3	TGTGCCAGCAGTTTGCGACGCGGCTCTGGAAACACCATATATTTT	CASSLRRGSGNTIYF
.	many	TRBV30	TRBJ2-2	TGTGCCTGGAGTGTTTTGTCGAGCACCGGGGAGCTGTTTTTT	CAWSVLSSTGELFF
.	.	TRBV7-2	TRBJ1-4	TGTGCCAGCAGCTTGAGCGTGGGCGTTGAAAAACTGTTTTTT	CASSLSVGVEKLFF
TRBD2	many	TRBV7-9	TRBJ2-7	TGTGCCAGCAGCCAAGATCGAGCGGGAGGTAGCCCCTACGAGCAGTACTTC	CASSQDRAGGSPYEQYF
.	.	TRBV29-1	TRBJ2-7	TGCAGCGTTGGCGAGGGGTCCTACGAGCAGTACTTC	CSVGEGSYEQYF
.	.	TRBV10-3	TRBJ1-5	TGTGCCATCAGTGAGCACCAGGGAACCATGAGCAATCAGCCCCAGCATTTT	CAISEHQGTMSNQPQHF
TRBD1	many	TRBV12-3/TRBV12-4	TRBJ2-6	TGTGCCAGCAGGACGGGACAGGTCTCTGGGGCCAACGTCCTGACTTTC	CASRTGQVSGANVLTF
.	few	TRBV28	TRBJ2-2	TGTGCCAGCAGGTCCTCCGGGGAGCTGTTTTTT	CASRSSGELFF
.	many	TRBV28	TRBJ2-1	TGTGCCAGCAGTTTAAGGGAAGGCTCCTACAATGAGCAGTTCTTC	CASSLREGSYNEQFF
TRBD1	many	TRBV2	TRBJ2-1	TGTGCCAGCAGAGGACAGGGACCTTACAATGAGCAGTTCTTC	CASRGQGPYNEQFF